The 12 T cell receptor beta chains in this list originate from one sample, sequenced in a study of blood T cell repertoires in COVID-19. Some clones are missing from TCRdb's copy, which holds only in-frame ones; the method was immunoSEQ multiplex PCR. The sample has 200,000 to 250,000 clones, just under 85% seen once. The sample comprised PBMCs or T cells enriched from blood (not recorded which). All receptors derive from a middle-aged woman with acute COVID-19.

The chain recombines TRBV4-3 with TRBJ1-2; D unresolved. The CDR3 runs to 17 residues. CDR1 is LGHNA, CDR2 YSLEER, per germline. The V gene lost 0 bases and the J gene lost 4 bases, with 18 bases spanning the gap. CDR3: CASSQDWARGSIYGYTF. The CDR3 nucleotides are TGCGCCAGCAGCCAAGATTGGGCCCGTGGATCAATCTATGGCTACACCTTC.

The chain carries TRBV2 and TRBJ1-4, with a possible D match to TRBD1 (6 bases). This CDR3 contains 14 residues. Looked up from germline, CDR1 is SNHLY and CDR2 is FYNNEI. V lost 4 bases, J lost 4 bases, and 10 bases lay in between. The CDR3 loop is CASSADRVNEKLFF. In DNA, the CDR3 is TGTGCCAGCAGTGCGGACAGAGTTAATGAAAAACTGTTTTTT. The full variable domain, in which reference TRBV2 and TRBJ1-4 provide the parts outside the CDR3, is EPEVTQTPSHQVTQMGQEVILRCVPISNHLYFYWYRQILGQKVEFLVSFYNNEISEKSEIFDDQFSVERPDGSNFTLKIRSTKLEDSAMYFCASSADRVNEKLFFGSGTQLSVL.

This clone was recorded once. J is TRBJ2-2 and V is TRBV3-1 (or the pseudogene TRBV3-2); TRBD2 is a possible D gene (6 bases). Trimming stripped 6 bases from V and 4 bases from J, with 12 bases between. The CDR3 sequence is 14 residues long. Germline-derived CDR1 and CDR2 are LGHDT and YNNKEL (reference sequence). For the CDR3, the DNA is TGTGCCAGCAGTCCCGGGACTCGCACCGGGGAGCTGTTTTTT. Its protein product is CASSPGTRTGELFF.

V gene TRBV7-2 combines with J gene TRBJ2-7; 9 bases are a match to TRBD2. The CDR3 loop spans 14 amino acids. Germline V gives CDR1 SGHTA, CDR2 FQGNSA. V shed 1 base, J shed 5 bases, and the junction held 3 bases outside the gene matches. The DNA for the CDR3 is TGTGCCAGCAGCTTAGTAGCGGGAGTCAACGAGCAGTACTTC. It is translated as CASSLVAGVNEQYF.

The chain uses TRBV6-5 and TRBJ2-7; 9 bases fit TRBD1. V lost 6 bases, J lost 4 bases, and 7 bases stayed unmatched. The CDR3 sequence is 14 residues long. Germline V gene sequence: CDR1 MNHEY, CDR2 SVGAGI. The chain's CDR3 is CASSPGTGQYEQYF. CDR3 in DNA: TGTGCCAGCAGCCCCGGGACAGGGCAATACGAGCAGTACTTC.

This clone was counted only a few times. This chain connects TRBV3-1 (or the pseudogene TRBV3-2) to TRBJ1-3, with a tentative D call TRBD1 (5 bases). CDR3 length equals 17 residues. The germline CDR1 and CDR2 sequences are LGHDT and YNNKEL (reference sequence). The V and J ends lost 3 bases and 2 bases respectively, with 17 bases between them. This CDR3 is CASSQAVTVLTGNTIYF. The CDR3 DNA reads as TGTGCCAGCAGCCAGGCTGTGACAGTCCTTACTGGAAACACCATATATTTT.

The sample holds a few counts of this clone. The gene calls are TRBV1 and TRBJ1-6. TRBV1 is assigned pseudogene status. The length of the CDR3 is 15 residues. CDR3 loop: CTSSQDWGVDSPLHF. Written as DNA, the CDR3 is TGCACCAGCAGCCAAGATTGGGGGGTAGATTCACCCCTCCACTTT.

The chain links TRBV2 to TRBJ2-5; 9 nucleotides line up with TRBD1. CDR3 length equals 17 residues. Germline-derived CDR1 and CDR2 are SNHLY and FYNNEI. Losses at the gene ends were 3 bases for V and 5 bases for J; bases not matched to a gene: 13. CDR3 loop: CASSDPPDRGSSETQYF. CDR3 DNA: TGTGCCAGCAGTGATCCGCCGGACAGGGGAAGCAGTGAGACCCAGTACTTC.

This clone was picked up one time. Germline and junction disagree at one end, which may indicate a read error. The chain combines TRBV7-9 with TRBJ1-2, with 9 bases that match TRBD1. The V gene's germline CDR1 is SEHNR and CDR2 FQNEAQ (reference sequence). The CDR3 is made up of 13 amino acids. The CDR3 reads CASRPGTGSPPIF. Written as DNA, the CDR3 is TGTGCCAGCAGGCCCGGGACAGGGTCGCCCCCGATCTTC.

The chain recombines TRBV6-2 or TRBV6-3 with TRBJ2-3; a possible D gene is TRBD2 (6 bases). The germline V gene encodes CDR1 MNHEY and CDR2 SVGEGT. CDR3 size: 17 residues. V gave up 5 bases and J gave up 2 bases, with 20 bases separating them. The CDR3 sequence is CASSTDYLGSLTDTQYF. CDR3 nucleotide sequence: TGTGCCAGCAGTACGGACTACCTGGGGAGTCTCACAGATACGCAGTATTTT.

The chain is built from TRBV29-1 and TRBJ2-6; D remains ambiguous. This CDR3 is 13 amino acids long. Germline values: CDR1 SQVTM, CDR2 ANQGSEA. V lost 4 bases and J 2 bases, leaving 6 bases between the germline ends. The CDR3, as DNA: TGCAGCGTTGGGGCCACTGGGGCCAACGTCCTGACTTTC. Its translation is CSVGATGANVLTF.

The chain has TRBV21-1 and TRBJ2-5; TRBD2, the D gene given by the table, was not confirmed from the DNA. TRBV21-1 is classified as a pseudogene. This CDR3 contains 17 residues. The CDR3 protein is CASSKLWSGGAKETQYF. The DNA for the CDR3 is TGTGCCAGCAGCAAACTGTGGAGCGGGGGGGCCAAAGAGACCCAGTACTTC.